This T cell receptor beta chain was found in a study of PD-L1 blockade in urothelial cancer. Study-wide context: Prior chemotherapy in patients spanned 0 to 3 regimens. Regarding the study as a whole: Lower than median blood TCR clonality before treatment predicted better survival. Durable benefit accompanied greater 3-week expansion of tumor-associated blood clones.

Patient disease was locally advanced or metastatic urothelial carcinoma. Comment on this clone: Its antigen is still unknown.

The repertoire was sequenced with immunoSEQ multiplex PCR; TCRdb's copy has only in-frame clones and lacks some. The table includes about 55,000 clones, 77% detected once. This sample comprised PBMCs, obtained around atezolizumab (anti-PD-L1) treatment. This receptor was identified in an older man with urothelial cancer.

The CDR3 DNA is TGCGCCAGCAGCCAAGGTTTGACAGGGGGGAACCAAGAGACCCAGTACTTC. As protein: CASSQGLTGGNQETQYF. The chain carries TRBV4-1 and TRBJ2-5; TRBD1 matches 9 bases. Germline CDR1 reads MGHRA; CDR2 reads YSYEKL. This CDR3 region has 17 residues. V was pared by 1 base and J by 0 bases, with 6 bases of the junction left unmatched.